This is a list of T cell receptor beta chains from one sample in a study of blood T cells in healthy people across ages. TCRdb reanalysed the 5' RACE reads using MiXCR and keeps one entry per CDR3 protein. The sample lists 1.8 million or so distinct CDR3 sequences; about 39% were seen once. Sequences were obtained from blood. The source is a human donor in good health. The CDR3 runs from the conserved cysteine through the conserved F or W. A D gene is named only where the DNA matches it firmly. Clone sizes are given selectively: once, few, many, or a class where the clone is expanded.

13	-	TRBV29-1	TRBJ1-2	TRBD1	TGCAGCGTCGAACAGGGGCGTTCCTATGGCTACACCTTC	CSVEQGRSYGYTF
12	few	TRBV7-2	TRBJ2-7	TRBD1	TGTGCCAGCAGCCTCCGACAGGGCGAGCAGTACTTC	CASSLRQGEQYF
14	-	TRBV13	TRBJ1-1	-	TGTGCCAGCAGATTATCGACAGGGAACACTGAAGCTTTCTTT	CASRLSTGNTEAFF
13	-	TRBV4-3	TRBJ2-3	-	TGCGCCAGCAGCCAAGGGGCCCTCGGTACGCAGTATTTT	CASSQGALGTQYF
13	-	TRBV6-2/TRBV6-3	TRBJ1-1	-	TGTGCCAGCAGTTACGGTGGTTGGACTGAAGCTTTCTTT	CASSYGGWTEAFF
14	-	TRBV6-6	TRBJ1-2	-	TGTGCCAGCAGTCCCTCCCACAATACCTATGGCTACACCTTC	CASSPSHNTYGYTF
11	-	TRBV20-1	TRBJ2-2	-	TGCAGTGCTAGTCGGCGCGGGGAGCTGTTTTTT	CSASRRGELFF
15	-	TRBV9	TRBJ2-3	-	TGTGCCAGCAGCGTAGATTTAGGCGGCACAGATACGCAGTATTTT	CASSVDLGGTDTQYF
17	-	TRBV6-6	TRBJ2-4	-	TGTGCCAGCAGTTACGTTACAGGACCACTAGCCAAAAACATTCAGTACTTC	CASSYVTGPLAKNIQYF
16	few	TRBV27	TRBJ2-1	TRBD1	TGTGCCAGCACCAAAAAATACGGACAGGGGCACAATGAGCAGTTCTTC	CASTKKYGQGHNEQFF
15	once	TRBV5-1	TRBJ1-2	TRBD1	TGCGCCAGCAGCTCATCCGGGACAGGGGGGTATGGCTACACCTTC	CASSSSGTGGYGYTF